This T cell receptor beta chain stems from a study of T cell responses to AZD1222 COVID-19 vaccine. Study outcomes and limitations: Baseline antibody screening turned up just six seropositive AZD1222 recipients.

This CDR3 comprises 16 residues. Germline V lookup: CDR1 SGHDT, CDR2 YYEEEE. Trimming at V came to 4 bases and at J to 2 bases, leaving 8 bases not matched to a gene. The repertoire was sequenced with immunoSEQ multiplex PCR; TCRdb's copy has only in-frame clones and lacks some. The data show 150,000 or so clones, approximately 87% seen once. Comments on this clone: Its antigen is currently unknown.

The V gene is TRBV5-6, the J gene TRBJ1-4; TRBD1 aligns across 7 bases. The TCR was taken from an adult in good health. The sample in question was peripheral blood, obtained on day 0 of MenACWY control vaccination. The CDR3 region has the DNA TGTGCCAGCAGCACTATGAGACAGGGCACTAATGAAAAACTGTTTTTT. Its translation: CASSTMRQGTNEKLFF. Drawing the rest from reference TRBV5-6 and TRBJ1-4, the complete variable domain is DAGVTQSPTHLIKTRGQQVTLRCSPKSGHDTVSWYQQALGQGPQFIFQYYEEEERQRGNFPDRFSGHQFPNYSSELNVNALLLGDSALYLCASSTMRQGTNEKLFFGSGTQLSVL.